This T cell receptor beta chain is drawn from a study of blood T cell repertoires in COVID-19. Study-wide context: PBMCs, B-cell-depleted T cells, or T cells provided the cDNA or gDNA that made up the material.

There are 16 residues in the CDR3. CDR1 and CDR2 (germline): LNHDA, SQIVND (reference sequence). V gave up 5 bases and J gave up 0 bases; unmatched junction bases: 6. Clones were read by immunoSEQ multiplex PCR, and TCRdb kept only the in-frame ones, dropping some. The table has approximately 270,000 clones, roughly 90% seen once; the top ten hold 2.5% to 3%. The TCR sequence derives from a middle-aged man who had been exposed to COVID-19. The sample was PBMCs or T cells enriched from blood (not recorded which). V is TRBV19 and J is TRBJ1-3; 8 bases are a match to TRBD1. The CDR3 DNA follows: TGTGCCAGTAGTCCCGGGACAGGCCTCTCTGGAAACACCATATATTTT. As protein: CASSPGTGLSGNTIYF.